This T cell receptor beta chain came from a study of blood T cell repertoires in COVID-19 (dated by TCRdb to 2018 to 2021). Looking at the study overall: The collaborator samples originated in the United States, Italy and Spain and spanned the acute and convalescent phases of COVID-19. The prospective study material was composed of cDNA or gDNA derived from T cells, B-cell-depleted T cells, or PBMCs. The dataset comprised deeply sampled blood TCRbeta repertoires from subjects exposed to, actively infected with, or recovered from COVID-19. The repertoires were released in a freely available public database meant as a resource for research on the immune response to SARS-CoV-2. Samples came from the ongoing ImmuneRACE study (first 160 participants) plus 1,254 subjects from 6 global collaborators. Sample metadata almost always included a de-identified subject ID, COVID-19 status, age in years and sex. Where available, HLA class I and class II types were obtained from metadata supplied by the sample provider rather than from assay-based typing. Beyond this particular receptor, the publication reports: The amount of clinical and demographic metadata varied by source and participant and was provided uncurated.

With regard to this clone: The clone's antigen remains unknown. No much larger clone exists at a distance of one base, and base qualities are not known.

For CDR1 and CDR2, the germline V gene (reference sequence) lists SGHAT and FQDESV. Trimming at the junction amounts to 5 bases on V and 6 bases on J, and the germline ends lie 10 bases apart. The CDR3 contains 13 residues, cysteine and phenylalanine counted. Only CDR3 DNA remains: 39 bases, in frame from the first base. Whole blood was collected in K2EDTA tubes by collaborating institutions according to the institutions' own protocols. For TCRbeta analysis, collaborator samples were shipped as frozen whole blood, as isolated PBMCs, or as DNA extracted from either sample type. TCRbeta CDR3 regions were amplified from genomic DNA using the immunoSEQ Assay, a bias-controlled multiplex PCR. On the authors' methods: Within the assay, amplification of reference gene primers was used to estimate how many nucleated cells each sample contained. To quantify the absolute abundance of each unique TCRbeta CDR3 rearrangement, sequence reads were collapsed and filtered. For each sample, productive Simpson clonality was calculated as the square root of Simpson's diversity index over productive rearrangements. TCRdb limited this immuneACCESS table to in-frame rearrangements with V and J called. A share of clones is missing; checked studies link under half to unresolved V genes, and the rest is unexplained. D and trimming were read from the DNA, whereas the V and J calls and clone size are those reported in that table. This sample gives fewer than 200,000 clones in total; around 85% of them show up just once. Clones ranked in the top ten supply roughly 8.2% of the sample.

Sequenced input: peripheral blood. This clonotype was obtained from a woman aged 55-69 years with acute or convalescent COVID-19. The sequence is built from TRBV11-1 and TRBJ2-2, with the D gene too uncertain to name. The CDR3 amino acid sequence is: CASSPLTAGELFF. Here is the DNA: TGTGCCAGCAGCCCCCTAACCGCCGGGGAGCTGTTTTTT.